The 19 T cell receptor beta chains listed next were all sequenced from one sample in a study of metastatic and nonmetastatic thyroid tumors. No treatment had been given to any patient before thyroid surgery. TCRdb re-analyzed the PCR reads through MiXCR. Of tens of thousands of clones detected, approximately 26% appear once; the ten largest clones hold around 3.2%. Sequencing was performed on blood. The receptor set was obtained from a male donor with papillary thyroid cancer or a benign thyroid nodule (not recorded which). Some clones in this sample may be carry-over from other donors' samples.

At least ten counts were recorded for this clone. The chain carries TRBV3-1 and TRBJ2-1, with D possibly matching TRBD1 (6 bases). V was clipped by 2 bases and J by 6 bases, with 11 bases between them. This CDR3 region has 14 residues. Germline lookup yields CDR1 LGHDT and CDR2 YNNKEL (reference sequence). Written as DNA, the CDR3 is TGTGCCAGCAGCCAAAACCCACAGGGCAATGAGCAGTTCTTC. Amino acid sequence: CASSQNPQGNEQFF.

By its share, this clone is medium-sized. The chain joins TRBV27 to TRBJ1-6; a possible D gene is TRBD1 (6 bases). CDR1 and CDR2 (germline): MNHEY, SMNVEV (reference sequence). This CDR3 contains 13 residues. Trimming cost V 5 bases and J 10 bases, with 12 bases left between them. This chain's CDR3 is CASSRQVRSPLHF. The CDR3 DNA sequence: TGTGCCAGCAGTCGACAGGTGCGCTCACCCCTCCACTTT.

The table lists this clone with many counts. The CDR3 DNA sequence: TGCAGTGCTAAGGGACATCTGAACACTGAAGCTTTCTTT. Its translation is CSAKGHLNTEAFF. This chain joins TRBV20-1 and TRBJ1-1; a possible D gene is TRBD1 (6 bases). V dropped 4 bases and J dropped 0 bases, with 9 bases sitting between them. The CDR3 has 13 amino acids. Germline CDR1 reads DFQATT; CDR2 reads SNEGSKA (reference sequence).

This clone was counted only a few times. A junction end diverges from the germline sequence, so it may reflect a read error. This chain connects TRBV27 to TRBJ1-5; 8 bases match TRBD1. Germline V CDR1 and CDR2: MNHEY, SMNVEV (reference sequence). There are 15 residues in the CDR3. This CDR3 reads CASSPSSGGNQPKHF. The CDR3 DNA follows: TGTGCCAGCAGTCCTTCGTCAGGGGGCAATCAGCCCAAGCATTTT.

This clone was counted at least ten times. The chain couples TRBV20-1 to TRBJ2-7; 9 nucleotides agree with TRBD1. Losses at the gene ends were 2 bases for V and 7 bases for J; bases not matched to a gene: 9. This CDR3 spans 14 amino acids. The germline CDR1 and CDR2 sequences are DFQATT and SNEGSKA (reference sequence). The CDR3 sequence: CSARRGTGTEEQYF. The DNA for the CDR3 is TGCAGTGCTAGAAGGGGGACAGGGACGGAGGAGCAGTACTTC.

J is TRBJ1-2 and V is TRBV5-1, with a tentative D call TRBD1 (5 bases). Trimming took 0 bases from V and 6 from J, leaving 9 bases between them. Germline V CDR1 and CDR2: SGHRS, YFSETQ. The CDR3 loop spans 13 amino acids. The CDR3: CASSLAGSDGYTF. The CDR3 DNA follows: TGCGCCAGCAGCTTGGCAGGGTCGGATGGCTACACCTTC.

This chain uses TRBV9 with TRBJ2-7, with TRBD2 identical over 8 bases. Looked up from germline, CDR1 is SGDLS and CDR2 is YYNGEE. The CDR3 totals 14 residues. V lost 2 bases and J lost 0; bases outside the gene matches: 1. The DNA for the CDR3 is TGTGCCAGCAGCGTCACTAGCGGCTCCTACGAGCAGTACTTC. Its translation: CASSVTSGSYEQYF.

This clone was seen at least ten times. The V and J genes are TRBV29-1 and TRBJ1-4; D ambiguous. In germline, CDR1 is SQVTM, CDR2 ANQGSEA. V shed 4 bases and J shed 10 bases, with 13 bases lying between them. This CDR3 is 12 amino acids long. CDR3 residues: CSVGEQSGKLFF. Here the CDR3 DNA reads TGCAGCGTTGGGGAGCAGTCGGGAAAACTGTTTTTT.

This chain uses TRBV5-1 with TRBJ2-1, with D hard to call. The CDR3 has 14 amino acids. Germline V CDR1 and CDR2: SGHRS, YFSETQ. V lost 1 base and J 2 bases, leaving 7 bases between the germline ends. Here the CDR3 DNA reads TGCGCCAGCAGCTTGTTCCCAGCCTACAATGAGCAGTTCTTC. It translates to CASSLFPAYNEQFF.

At least ten counts were recorded for this clone. This chain joins TRBV6-4 and TRBJ2-1; no clear D. Trimming took 0 bases from V and 5 from J, leaving 5 bases between them. In germline, CDR1 is MRHNA, CDR2 SNTAGT. The CDR3 runs to 13 residues. DNA of the CDR3: TGTGCCAGCAGTGACTCGACAAACAATGAGCAGTTCTTC. It specifies CASSDSTNNEQFF.

This clone was recorded at least ten times. CDR3 amino acids: CAWDTMGTLEAFF. The CDR3 DNA reads TGTGCCTGGGATACCATGGGGACTCTCGAAGCTTTCTTT. The J gene is TRBJ1-1, the V gene TRBV30; D possibly corresponds to TRBD1 (5 bases). The CDR3 is 13 amino acids. V gave up 5 bases and J gave up 8 bases, with 18 bases separating them. Germline loops: CDR1 GTSNPN, CDR2 SVGIG (reference sequence).

The sample holds a few counts of this clone. The V call is TRBV12-3 or TRBV12-4, the J call TRBJ2-7, with D hard to call. This CDR3 has 12 residues. V was shortened by 5 bases and J by 3 bases, with 8 bases between the two germline ends. The CDR3 DNA follows: TGTGCCAGCAGTCAGAACTTCTACGAGCAGTACTTC. Translation: CASSQNFYEQYF.

Many counts were recorded for this clone. The rearrangement links TRBV6-1 to TRBJ2-7, with 7 bases aligning to TRBD2. V lost 6 bases to trimming and J lost 4 bases; unmatched junction nucleotides: 12. Germline CDR1 reads MNHNS; CDR2 reads SASEGT. The CDR3 is 15 amino acids. The CDR3 region has the DNA TGTGCCAGCAGCATAGAGGGACTAAAGGGTTACGAGCAGTACTTC. Protein product: CASSIEGLKGYEQYF.

The V gene is TRBV11-2, the J gene TRBJ2-3, with D possibly being TRBD2 (6 bases). The germline V gene has CDR1 SGHAT and CDR2 FQNNGV. Trimming removed 1 base from V and 6 bases from J, with 17 bases in between. This CDR3 has 16 residues. The CDR3 DNA reads as TGTGCCAGCAGCTTAGGTGCGGGATGGCCGTGTGATACGCAGTATTTT. Its protein product is CASSLGAGWPCDTQYF. Filled out from reference TRBV11-2 and TRBJ2-3, the complete variable domain reads EAGVAQSPRYKIIEKRQSVAFWCNPISGHATLYWYQQILGQGPKLLIQFQNNGVVDDSQLPKDRFSAERLKGVDSTLKIQPAKLEDSAVYLCASSLGAGWPCDTQYFGPGTRLTVL.

This clone has more than one count but fewer than ten. This chain joins TRBV15 and TRBJ2-3; 9 positions match TRBD2. Per germline, CDR1 LNHNV and CDR2 YYDKDF (reference sequence). The CDR3 sequence is 17 residues long. The V segment lost 1 base and the J segment 5 bases; nucleotides outside the gene matches: 10. The CDR3 region is CATSRVRGGARGDTQYF. CDR3 in DNA: TGTGCCACCAGCAGAGTGCGCGGGGGGGCCCGGGGAGATACGCAGTATTTT.

This clone was counted many times. The chain combines TRBV7-2 with TRBJ2-1; 7 positions agree with TRBD2. J was trimmed by 6 bases and V by 3 bases; bases with no gene match: 2. CDR1 is SGHTA and CDR2 is FQGNSA in the germline V gene. This CDR3 is built from 13 residues. CDR3 protein: CASSFRTSNEQFF. The CDR3 DNA follows: TGTGCCAGCAGCTTCAGGACTAGCAATGAGCAGTTCTTC.

The chain uses TRBV14 and TRBJ1-1; D remains ambiguous. The CDR3 loop spans 13 amino acids. CDR1 and CDR2 (germline): SGHDN, FVKESK. Trimming pared 0 bases from V and 0 bases from J, leaving 2 bases between. CDR3 DNA: TGTGCCAGCAGCCAAGAGATGAACACTGAAGCTTTCTTT. The encoded protein is CASSQEMNTEAFF.

This clone was seen at least ten times. The CDR3 nucleotides are TGTGCCAGCAGCACATCCGACAGGCTCCACGAGCAGTACTTC. Its translation: CASSTSDRLHEQYF. V usage is TRBV27 and J usage is TRBJ2-7; weak D call: TRBD1 (6 bases). CDR1 and CDR2 (germline): MNHEY, SMNVEV (reference sequence). This CDR3 is 14 amino acids long. Trimming took 6 bases from V and 5 from J, leaving 17 bases between them.

This rearrangement joins TRBV28 to TRBJ2-1; perhaps TRBD1 as D (5 bases). The CDR3 has 16 residues. CDR1 and CDR2 from the germline V gene are MDHEN and SYDVKM. Trimming left V 3 bases short and J 8 bases short, with 20 bases between. The CDR3 here is CASSFGSMGHGDEQFF. Written as DNA, the CDR3 is TGTGCCAGCAGTTTCGGTTCGATGGGGCACGGCGATGAGCAGTTCTTC.